This T cell receptor (beta chain) was recovered during a study of blood T cell repertoires in COVID-19. CDR1 MNHEY and CDR2 SVGAGI come from the germline V gene. This CDR3 has 14 amino acids. With V trimmed by 2 bases and J by 9 bases, 7 bases remained unmatched. The data were produced by immunoSEQ multiplex PCR, yet TCRdb's version contains in-frame clones alone and is incomplete. The data show fewer than 400,000 clones, roughly 90% seen once. Across over 20 US areas, participants ranged in age from 18 to 89 years. Participant-given clinical history determined each cohort assignment. The source of this sequence is a woman under 30 who had recovered from COVID-19. Sequenced: PBMCs or T cells enriched from blood (not recorded which). This chain connects TRBV6-5 to TRBJ1-1, with 9 bases aligning to TRBD1. The CDR3 DNA follows: TGTGCCAGCAGTTACGGATCCGGGACAGGGAAAGCTTTCTTT. Amino acid sequence: CASSYGSGTGKAFF.